The rows below give T cell receptor beta chains drawn from one sample of a study of blood T cells in healthy people across ages. From the 5' RACE reads, TCRdb called clonotypes with MiXCR, one entry per CDR3 protein. The table shows around 1.5 million distinct CDR3 sequences, with 59% occurring only once. Sequencing was carried out using blood. The receptors were gathered from a man younger than 30 in good health. CDR3s leave out the opening cysteine and the closing phenylalanine or tryptophan. Each record gives: V gene, J gene, CDR3 protein.

v_call: TRBV6-2/TRBV6-3; j_call: NA; cdr3_aa: ASNPWDRYNEQY
v_call: TRBV29-1; j_call: TRBJ2-1; cdr3_aa: SVVGLGTYNEQF
v_call: TRBV7-6; j_call: TRBJ2-3; cdr3_aa: ASSLVNRATSGGTQY
v_call: TRBV10-3; j_call: TRBJ2-1; cdr3_aa: AIRSSDYNEQF
v_call: TRBV28; j_call: TRBJ1-6; cdr3_aa: ASSLTRGYSPLH
v_call: TRBV20-1; j_call: TRBJ2-3; cdr3_aa: SPLPGLQQY
v_call: TRBV7-2; j_call: TRBJ1-4; cdr3_aa: AGSLAYIRGEKLF
v_call: TRBV7-2; j_call: TRBJ1-2; cdr3_aa: ASTITGLNYGYT
v_call: TRBV12-3/TRBV12-4; j_call: TRBJ2-1; cdr3_aa: ASSHSSGGTLGEQF
v_call: TRBV7-8; j_call: TRBJ2-7; cdr3_aa: ASSQGITYEQY
v_call: TRBV12-3/TRBV12-4; j_call: TRBJ2-5; cdr3_aa: ASSLGPGTETQY
v_call: TRBV6-2/TRBV6-3; j_call: TRBJ2-1; cdr3_aa: ASRDRDHEQF
v_call: TRBV29-1; j_call: TRBJ2-1; cdr3_aa: SVEGRASSYNEQF
v_call: TRBV12-3/TRBV12-4; j_call: TRBJ2-6; cdr3_aa: ASSPSDLLRDFGANVLT
v_call: TRBV6-1; j_call: TRBJ2-7; cdr3_aa: ASSEGIWSYEQY
v_call: TRBV4-3; j_call: TRBJ2-5; cdr3_aa: ASSQAHGKSQETQY
v_call: TRBV20-1; j_call: TRBJ2-7; cdr3_aa: SAQDTYEQY
v_call: TRBV27; j_call: TRBJ2-7; cdr3_aa: ASSRVAGSPTEQY
v_call: TRBV27; j_call: TRBJ2-3; cdr3_aa: ASRLTGFNRDTQY
v_call: TRBV3-1; j_call: TRBJ1-2; cdr3_aa: ASSPTTVGYGYT
v_call: TRBV12-3/TRBV12-4; j_call: TRBJ2-7; cdr3_aa: ASSPGTTDLYEQY
v_call: TRBV6-5; j_call: TRBJ2-6; cdr3_aa: ASSSRLAGYSGANVLT
v_call: TRBV5-1; j_call: TRBJ2-7; cdr3_aa: ASSWTGTGYYEQY
v_call: TRBV28; j_call: TRBJ2-3; cdr3_aa: ASTHLGLAGGSGTDAQY
v_call: TRBV5-1; j_call: TRBJ2-6; cdr3_aa: ASTTSGGANVLT
v_call: TRBV6-5; j_call: TRBJ2-7; cdr3_aa: ASSYTRGQGGEQY
v_call: TRBV20-1; j_call: TRBJ2-7; cdr3_aa: SASPAGGASYEQY
v_call: TRBV4-2; j_call: TRBJ2-1; cdr3_aa: ASSQALSILSSYNEQF
v_call: TRBV6-1; j_call: TRBJ1-5; cdr3_aa: ASASAWGYQPQH
v_call: TRBV12-3/TRBV12-4; j_call: TRBJ1-2; cdr3_aa: ASSARDREDGYT
v_call: TRBV7-9; j_call: TRBJ2-5; cdr3_aa: ASSLGPGQWTQY
v_call: TRBV25-1; j_call: TRBJ1-6; cdr3_aa: ASSAQGMNNSPLH
v_call: TRBV29-1; j_call: TRBJ2-7; cdr3_aa: SVVEGYEQY
v_call: TRBV5-5; j_call: TRBJ2-3; cdr3_aa: ASRREGEDTQY
v_call: TRBV12-3/TRBV12-4; j_call: TRBJ1-2; cdr3_aa: ASSLEGQINYGYT
v_call: TRBV28; j_call: TRBJ2-2; cdr3_aa: ASISGEAGELF
v_call: TRBV6-2/TRBV6-3; j_call: NA; cdr3_aa: ATWGVDYQETQF
v_call: TRBV6-5; j_call: TRBJ1-2; cdr3_aa: ASSYSTSNYGYT
v_call: TRBV7-2; j_call: TRBJ2-5; cdr3_aa: ASSLAGSGGGQETQY
v_call: TRBV20-1; j_call: TRBJ1-6; cdr3_aa: SDQTSSYNSPLH
v_call: TRBV28; j_call: TRBJ2-1; cdr3_aa: ASSFPSGHVPSYNEQF
v_call: TRBV6-4; j_call: TRBJ2-1; cdr3_aa: ATSLVVGGNEQF
v_call: TRBV2; j_call: TRBJ2-1; cdr3_aa: ASRATGGDYNEQF
v_call: TRBV27; j_call: TRBJ2-1; cdr3_aa: ARSGGLDNEQF
v_call: TRBV4-2; j_call: TRBJ2-5; cdr3_aa: ASSQEAGRGYQETQY